This T cell receptor (beta chain) was captured by sequencing in a study of identical twins. Each donor (without exception) was a healthy Caucasian. A universal primer site was added by template switching, and unique molecular identifiers were carried by the cDNA. Each CDR3 protein gets one entry after TCRdb re-called the 5' RACE reads with MiXCR. This sample has about 280,000 distinct CDR3 sequences, with approximately 8.5% found just once. Concerning this clonotype itself: Its antigen is still unknown.

Study-level findings and limits: Conclusions leaned on cross-sectional statistical analysis and did not track the same donors over time.

This CDR3 has 13 amino acids. CDR1 and CDR2 (germline): DFQATT, SNEGSKA (reference sequence). The V gene lost 7 bases and the J gene lost 6 bases, with 19 bases spanning the gap. These sequences were also reported in another study, on yellow fever vaccine responses in identical twins.

V and J are TRBV20-1 and TRBJ2-7; a weak D match, TRBD2 (6 bases). The sequence was obtained from a woman between 18 and 30 years old in good health. The sequencing sample was made of memory (CD45RO+) T cells sorted from blood. CDR3 residues: CSVLAGEALEQYF. The CDR3, as DNA: TGCAGTGTACTAGCAGGCGAGGCTCTCGAGCAGTACTTC.